A selection of T cell receptor beta chains follows, all from one sample in a study of post-analysis software for immune sequencing data. One entry per CDR3 protein, called by TCRdb with MiXCR from the PCR reads. The sample has 550,000 to 700,000 distinct CDR3 sequences, roughly two fifths seen once; the top ten hold 1.7%. The sample taken for sequencing was blood. These receptors all stem from a girl aged 5-17 years with multiple sclerosis. Each CDR3 is given with its conserved first and last residue. Fields, in order: D gene, clone size, V gene, J gene, CDR3 protein, CDR3 DNA. A D gene is named only where the DNA matches it firmly. Size tells how often a clone was seen (once, few, many) or the class of an expanded clone, and some rows leave it out.

d_call: NA
clone_size: few
v_call: TRBV19
j_call: TRBJ1-5
cdr3_aa: CASSIYSLNQPQHF
cdr3_nt: TGTGCCAGTAGTATATACAGCTTGAATCAGCCCCAGCATTTT

d_call: TRBD1
clone_size: NA
v_call: TRBV6-5
j_call: TRBJ2-7
cdr3_aa: CASSSSGGSYKQYF
cdr3_nt: TGTGCCAGCAGCTCATCAGGGGGCAGCTACAAGCAGTACTTC

d_call: TRBD2
clone_size: NA
v_call: TRBV15
j_call: TRBJ2-1
cdr3_aa: CATSTPGLVNNEQFF
cdr3_nt: TGTGCCACCAGCACGCCGGGACTAGTTAACAATGAGCAGTTCTTC

d_call: NA
clone_size: few
v_call: TRBV6-5
j_call: TRBJ2-1
cdr3_aa: CASSYSRPYLGNEQFF
cdr3_nt: TGTGCCAGCAGTTACTCAAGGCCGTATCTGGGCAATGAGCAGTTCTTC

d_call: TRBD1
clone_size: NA
v_call: TRBV12-3/TRBV12-4
j_call: TRBJ1-2
cdr3_aa: CASSGRTGNDYGYTF
cdr3_nt: TGTGCCAGCAGTGGGAGGACAGGAAATGACTATGGCTACACCTTC

d_call: NA
clone_size: NA
v_call: TRBV5-1
j_call: TRBJ2-7
cdr3_aa: CASSSRPSSYEQYF
cdr3_nt: TGCGCCAGCAGCTCCAGGCCGAGCTCCTACGAGCAGTACTTC

d_call: TRBD1
clone_size: NA
v_call: TRBV7-6
j_call: TRBJ2-1
cdr3_aa: CASSFPGQGHDEQFF
cdr3_nt: TGTGCCAGCAGCTTCCCGGGACAGGGGCATGATGAGCAGTTCTTC

d_call: TRBD1
clone_size: NA
v_call: TRBV11-2
j_call: TRBJ1-2
cdr3_aa: CASSVPGQALRGYTF
cdr3_nt: TGTGCCAGCAGCGTCCCAGGACAGGCCTTGAGGGGCTACACCTTC

d_call: NA
clone_size: NA
v_call: TRBV6-5
j_call: TRBJ1-1
cdr3_aa: CASSYSTQGGAFF
cdr3_nt: TGTGCCAGCAGCTACTCGACGCAGGGAGGAGCTTTCTTT

d_call: NA
clone_size: NA
v_call: TRBV4-2
j_call: TRBJ2-1
cdr3_aa: CASSQDSGLHSYNEQFF
cdr3_nt: TGTGCCAGCAGCCAAGATTCCGGACTTCACTCCTACAATGAGCAGTTCTTC

d_call: TRBD1
clone_size: many
v_call: TRBV24-1
j_call: TRBJ2-3
cdr3_aa: CATSDPTGVTDTQYF
cdr3_nt: TGTGCCACCAGTGATCCCACAGGGGTCACAGATACGCAGTATTTT

d_call: TRBD1
clone_size: NA
v_call: TRBV11-1
j_call: TRBJ1-2
cdr3_aa: CASSWGQGDGYTF
cdr3_nt: TGTGCCAGCAGTTGGGGACAGGGAGATGGCTACACCTTC

d_call: NA
clone_size: few
v_call: TRBV5-1
j_call: TRBJ2-7
cdr3_aa: CASSTGGEVDEQYF
cdr3_nt: TGCGCCAGCAGCACTGGCGGGGAGGTCGACGAGCAGTACTTC

d_call: NA
clone_size: few
v_call: TRBV4-1
j_call: TRBJ2-6
cdr3_aa: CASSQDRPLDGANVLTF
cdr3_nt: TGCGCCAGCAGCCAAGATCGGCCCCTGGACGGGGCCAACGTCCTGACTTTC

d_call: TRBD1
clone_size: NA
v_call: TRBV27
j_call: TRBJ1-2
cdr3_aa: CASSRTGDYGYTF
cdr3_nt: TGTGCCAGCAGTCGGACAGGGGACTATGGCTACACCTTC

d_call: TRBD1
clone_size: NA
v_call: TRBV20-1
j_call: TRBJ2-6
cdr3_aa: CSAERGPSGANVLTF
cdr3_nt: TGCAGTGCCGAAAGGGGGCCCTCTGGGGCCAACGTCCTGACTTTC

d_call: TRBD2
clone_size: NA
v_call: TRBV7-3
j_call: TRBJ2-1
cdr3_aa: CASSLGGTSREQFF
cdr3_nt: TGTGCCAGCAGCTTAGGAGGGACTAGCAGGGAGCAGTTCTTC

d_call: TRBD2
clone_size: NA
v_call: TRBV27
j_call: TRBJ2-3
cdr3_aa: CASSYGGRTDTQYF
cdr3_nt: TGTGCCAGCAGTTATGGCGGGAGGACAGATACGCAGTATTTT

d_call: TRBD2
clone_size: NA
v_call: TRBV6-5
j_call: TRBJ2-7
cdr3_aa: CASSYSIGLDPYEQYF
cdr3_nt: TGTGCCAGCAGTTACTCGATTGGACTAGACCCCTACGAGCAGTACTTC

d_call: TRBD1
clone_size: NA
v_call: TRBV7-8
j_call: TRBJ2-3
cdr3_aa: CASSLRRDRATDTQYF
cdr3_nt: TGTGCCAGCAGCTTACGGAGGGACAGGGCTACAGATACGCAGTATTTT

d_call: NA
clone_size: NA
v_call: TRBV20-1
j_call: TRBJ2-1
cdr3_aa: CSARGANYNEQFF
cdr3_nt: TGCAGTGCTAGAGGGGCGAATTACAATGAGCAGTTCTTC

d_call: TRBD1
clone_size: NA
v_call: TRBV15
j_call: TRBJ2-7
cdr3_aa: CATSGGTGDEQYF
cdr3_nt: TGTGCCACCAGCGGCGGGACAGGGGACGAGCAGTACTTC

d_call: NA
clone_size: NA
v_call: TRBV20-1
j_call: TRBJ2-7
cdr3_aa: CSASETKSYEQYF
cdr3_nt: TGCAGTGCTAGTGAGACAAAGTCCTACGAGCAGTACTTC

d_call: TRBD1
clone_size: NA
v_call: TRBV12-3/TRBV12-4
j_call: TRBJ1-1
cdr3_aa: CASRGQEAFF
cdr3_nt: TGTGCCAGCAGGGGACAGGAAGCTTTCTTT

d_call: NA
clone_size: few
v_call: TRBV24-1
j_call: TRBJ2-6
cdr3_aa: CATSDFSRSDSGANVLTF
cdr3_nt: TGTGCCACCAGTGATTTTAGTCGGAGCGACTCTGGGGCCAACGTCCTGACTTTC

d_call: TRBD1
clone_size: NA
v_call: TRBV20-1
j_call: TRBJ1-2
cdr3_aa: CSASPGQGYDGYTF
cdr3_nt: TGCAGTGCTAGTCCGGGACAGGGGTATGATGGCTACACCTTC

d_call: TRBD2
clone_size: NA
v_call: TRBV11-3
j_call: TRBJ2-1
cdr3_aa: CASSFSLAGGYNEQFF
cdr3_nt: TGTGCCAGCAGCTTTTCACTAGCGGGGGGATACAATGAGCAGTTCTTC

d_call: TRBD2
clone_size: NA
v_call: TRBV20-1
j_call: TRBJ2-1
cdr3_aa: CSASGGTGRTAEQFF
cdr3_nt: TGCAGTGCTAGCGGGGGGACTGGACGAACGGCTGAGCAGTTCTTC

d_call: NA
clone_size: NA
v_call: TRBV9
j_call: TRBJ1-1
cdr3_aa: CASSTGPLMNTEAFF
cdr3_nt: TGTGCCAGCAGCACGGGACCCCTAATGAACACTGAAGCTTTCTTT

d_call: TRBD1
clone_size: NA
v_call: TRBV12-3/TRBV12-4
j_call: TRBJ1-2
cdr3_aa: CASSLGTGGNGYTF
cdr3_nt: TGTGCCAGCAGTTTAGGGACAGGGGGAAATGGCTACACCTTC

d_call: TRBD1
clone_size: few
v_call: TRBV11-1
j_call: TRBJ2-5
cdr3_aa: CASSYRGWTGGAEETQYF
cdr3_nt: TGTGCCAGCAGCTATCGGGGATGGACAGGGGGCGCGGAAGAGACCCAGTACTTC

d_call: NA
clone_size: once
v_call: TRBV10-3
j_call: TRBJ2-5
cdr3_aa: CATRSGSSQETQYF
cdr3_nt: TGTGCCACCCGGAGTGGATCATCCCAAGAGACCCAGTACTTC

d_call: NA
clone_size: few
v_call: TRBV7-9
j_call: TRBJ2-3
cdr3_aa: CASSEGKRATPTQYF
cdr3_nt: TGTGCCAGCAGCGAAGGGAAGCGGGCGACTCCTACGCAGTATTTT

d_call: NA
clone_size: few
v_call: TRBV10-3
j_call: TRBJ2-7
cdr3_aa: CAIRGSRGSYEQYF
cdr3_nt: TGTGCCATCAGGGGAAGCAGGGGATCCTACGAGCAGTACTTC

d_call: TRBD1
clone_size: NA
v_call: TRBV20-1
j_call: TRBJ2-7
cdr3_aa: CSAREDRVWSDEQYF
cdr3_nt: TGCAGTGCTAGGGAGGACAGGGTTTGGTCGGACGAGCAGTACTTC

d_call: NA
clone_size: few
v_call: TRBV27
j_call: TRBJ2-5
cdr3_aa: CASSLGLTERTQYF
cdr3_nt: TGTGCCAGCAGTTTAGGACTGACCGAGAGGACCCAGTACTTC

d_call: NA
clone_size: few
v_call: TRBV6-1
j_call: TRBJ2-7
cdr3_aa: CASSEWRNVFYNEQYF
cdr3_nt: TGTGCCAGCAGTGAATGGCGGAACGTTTTCTACAATGAGCAGTACTTC

d_call: NA
clone_size: NA
v_call: TRBV7-3
j_call: TRBJ2-1
cdr3_aa: CASSLAAGNVNEQFF
cdr3_nt: TGTGCCAGCAGCTTGGCGGCTGGTAACGTGAATGAGCAGTTCTTC

d_call: TRBD1
clone_size: NA
v_call: TRBV7-9
j_call: TRBJ1-1
cdr3_aa: CASSLAQGAGEAFF
cdr3_nt: TGTGCCAGCAGCTTAGCACAGGGGGCGGGTGAAGCTTTCTTT

d_call: NA
clone_size: once
v_call: TRBV27
j_call: TRBJ2-7
cdr3_aa: CASRPLASSYERYF
cdr3_nt: TGTGCCAGCAGGCCTCTAGCGAGCTCCTACGAGCGGTACTTC

d_call: NA
clone_size: few
v_call: TRBV5-1
j_call: TRBJ2-7
cdr3_aa: CASSLDGRYEQYF
cdr3_nt: TGCGCCAGCAGCTTGGACGGTCGCTACGAGCAGTACTTC

d_call: TRBD2
clone_size: few
v_call: TRBV4-2
j_call: TRBJ2-6
cdr3_aa: CASSQASGSGANVLTF
cdr3_nt: TGTGCCAGCAGCCAAGCTAGCGGCTCTGGGGCCAACGTCCTGACTTTC

d_call: TRBD2
clone_size: NA
v_call: TRBV11-3
j_call: TRBJ2-1
cdr3_aa: CASSSGGGEGTWTEQFF
cdr3_nt: TGTGCCAGCAGCTCTGGGGGAGGGGAGGGAACTTGGACTGAGCAGTTCTTC

d_call: NA
clone_size: NA
v_call: TRBV29-1
j_call: TRBJ2-7
cdr3_aa: CSVGASGQSYEQYF
cdr3_nt: TGCAGCGTTGGCGCGTCAGGCCAATCCTACGAGCAGTACTTC